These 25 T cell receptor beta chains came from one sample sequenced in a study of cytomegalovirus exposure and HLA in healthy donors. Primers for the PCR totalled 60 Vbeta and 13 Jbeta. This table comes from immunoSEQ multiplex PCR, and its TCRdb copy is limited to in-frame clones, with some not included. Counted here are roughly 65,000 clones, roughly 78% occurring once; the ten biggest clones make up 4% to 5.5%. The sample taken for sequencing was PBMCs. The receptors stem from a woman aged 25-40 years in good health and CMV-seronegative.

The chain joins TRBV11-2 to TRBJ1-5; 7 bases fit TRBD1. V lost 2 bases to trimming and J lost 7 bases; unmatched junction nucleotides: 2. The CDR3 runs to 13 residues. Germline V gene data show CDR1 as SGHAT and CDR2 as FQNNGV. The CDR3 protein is CASSLTGDQPQHF. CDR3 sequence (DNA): TGTGCCAGCAGCTTAACAGGGGACCAGCCCCAGCATTTT.

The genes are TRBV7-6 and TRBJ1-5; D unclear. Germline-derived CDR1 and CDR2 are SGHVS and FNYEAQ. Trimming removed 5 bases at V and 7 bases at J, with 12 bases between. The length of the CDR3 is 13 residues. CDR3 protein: CASSQSGSQPQHF. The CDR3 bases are TGTGCCAGCAGCCAGTCGGGGTCCCAGCCCCAGCATTTT.

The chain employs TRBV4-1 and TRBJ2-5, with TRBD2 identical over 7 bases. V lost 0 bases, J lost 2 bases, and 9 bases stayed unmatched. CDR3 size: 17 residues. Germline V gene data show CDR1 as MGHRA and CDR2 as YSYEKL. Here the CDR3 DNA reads TGCGCCAGCAGCCAAGATGGGGCAGCGGGGACTCAAGAGACCCAGTACTTC. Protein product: CASSQDGAAGTQETQYF.

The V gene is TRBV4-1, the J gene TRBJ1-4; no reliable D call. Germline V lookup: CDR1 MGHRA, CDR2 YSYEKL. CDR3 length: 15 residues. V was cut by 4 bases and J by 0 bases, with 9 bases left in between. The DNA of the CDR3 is TGCGCCAGCAGCCTTCCAGGTTCAACTAATGAAAAACTGTTTTTT. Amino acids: CASSLPGSTNEKLFF.

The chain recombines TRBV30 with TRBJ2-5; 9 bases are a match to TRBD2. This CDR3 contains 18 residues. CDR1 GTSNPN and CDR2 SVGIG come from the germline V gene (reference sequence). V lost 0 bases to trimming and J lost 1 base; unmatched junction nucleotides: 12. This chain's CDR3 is CAWSVQRLAGRPQETQYF. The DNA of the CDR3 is TGTGCCTGGAGTGTACAACGGCTAGCGGGACGTCCCCAAGAGACCCAGTACTTC.

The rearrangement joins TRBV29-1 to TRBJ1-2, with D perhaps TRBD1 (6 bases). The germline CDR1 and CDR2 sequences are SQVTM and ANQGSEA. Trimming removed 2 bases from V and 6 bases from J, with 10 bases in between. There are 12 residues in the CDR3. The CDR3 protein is CSVENRADGYTF. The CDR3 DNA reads TGCAGCGTTGAAAACAGGGCTGATGGCTACACCTTC.

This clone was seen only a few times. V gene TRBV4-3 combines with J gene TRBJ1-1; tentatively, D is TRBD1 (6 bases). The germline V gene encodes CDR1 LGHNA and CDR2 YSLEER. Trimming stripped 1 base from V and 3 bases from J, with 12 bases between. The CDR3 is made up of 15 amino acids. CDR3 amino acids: CASSQGEGQHTEAFF. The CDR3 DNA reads TGCGCCAGCAGCCAAGGGGAGGGACAACACACTGAAGCTTTCTTT.

CDR3 sequence: CASSFRDRGGTEAFF. DNA for the CDR3: TGTGCCAGCTCGTTCCGGGACAGGGGAGGTACTGAAGCTTTCTTT. This chain connects TRBV18 to TRBJ1-1; TRBD1 aligns across 10 bases. Germline CDR1 reads KGHSH; CDR2 reads LQKENI. This CDR3 contains 15 residues. V trimming: 6 bases; J trimming: 5 bases; junction bases outside the gene matches: 9.

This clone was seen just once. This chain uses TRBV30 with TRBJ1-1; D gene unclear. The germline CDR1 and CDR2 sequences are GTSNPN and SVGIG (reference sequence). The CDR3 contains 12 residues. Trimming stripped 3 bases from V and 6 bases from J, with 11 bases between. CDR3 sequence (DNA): TGTGCCTGGAGAGTGTCGGGTCCTGAAGCTTTCTTT. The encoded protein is CAWRVSGPEAFF.

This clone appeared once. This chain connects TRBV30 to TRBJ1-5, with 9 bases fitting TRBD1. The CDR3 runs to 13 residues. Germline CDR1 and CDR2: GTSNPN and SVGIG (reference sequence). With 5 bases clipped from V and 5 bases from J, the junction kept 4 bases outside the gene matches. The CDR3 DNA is TGTGCCTGGGCGAACAGGGGGCATCAGCCCCAGCATTTT. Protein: CAWANRGHQPQHF.

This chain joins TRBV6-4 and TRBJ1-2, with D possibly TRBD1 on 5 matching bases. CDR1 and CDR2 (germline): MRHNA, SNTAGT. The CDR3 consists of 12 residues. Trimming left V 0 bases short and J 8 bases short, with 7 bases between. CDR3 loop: CASSDSKGGYTF. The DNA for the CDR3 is TGTGCCAGCAGTGACTCGAAGGGGGGCTACACCTTC.

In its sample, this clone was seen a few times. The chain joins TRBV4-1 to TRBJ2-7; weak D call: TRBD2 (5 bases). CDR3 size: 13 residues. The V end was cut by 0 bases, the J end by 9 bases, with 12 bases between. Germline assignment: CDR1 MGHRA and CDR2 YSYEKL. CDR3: CASSQERLAMQYF. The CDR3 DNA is TGCGCCAGCAGCCAAGAACGGCTAGCTATGCAGTACTTC.

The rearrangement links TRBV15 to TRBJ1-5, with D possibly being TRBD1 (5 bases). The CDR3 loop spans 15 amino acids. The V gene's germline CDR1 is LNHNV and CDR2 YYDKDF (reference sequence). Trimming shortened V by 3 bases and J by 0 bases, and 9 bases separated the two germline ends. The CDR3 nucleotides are TGTGCCACCAGCAGCGACAGACATAGCAATCAGCCCCAGCATTTT. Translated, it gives CATSSDRHSNQPQHF.

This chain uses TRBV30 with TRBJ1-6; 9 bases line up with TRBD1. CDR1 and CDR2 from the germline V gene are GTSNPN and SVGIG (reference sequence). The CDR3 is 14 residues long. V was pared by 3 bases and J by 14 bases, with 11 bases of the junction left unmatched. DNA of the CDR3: TGTGCCTGGAGGAGGGGACAGGGCCAATTCACCCTCCACTTT. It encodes CAWRRGQGQFTLHF.

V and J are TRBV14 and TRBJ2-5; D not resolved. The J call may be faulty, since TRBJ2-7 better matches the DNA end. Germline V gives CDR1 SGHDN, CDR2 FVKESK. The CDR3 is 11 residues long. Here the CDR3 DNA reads TGTGCCAGCAGCCAAGGGTACGAGCAGTACTTC. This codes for CASSQGYEQYF.

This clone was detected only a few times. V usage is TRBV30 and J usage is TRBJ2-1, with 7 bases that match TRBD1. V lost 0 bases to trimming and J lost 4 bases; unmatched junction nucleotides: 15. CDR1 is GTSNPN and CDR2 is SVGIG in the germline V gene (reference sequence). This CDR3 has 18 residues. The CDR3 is CAWSVFGDERGRYNEQFF. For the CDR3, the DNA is TGTGCCTGGAGTGTTTTTGGGGATGAGAGGGGGCGATACAATGAGCAGTTCTTC.

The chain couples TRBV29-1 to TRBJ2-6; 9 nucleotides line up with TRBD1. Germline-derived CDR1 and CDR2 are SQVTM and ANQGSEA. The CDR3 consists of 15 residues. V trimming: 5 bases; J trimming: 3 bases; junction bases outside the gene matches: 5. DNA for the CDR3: TGCAGCGTTTCAAACAGGGGGCTTGGGGCCAACGTCCTGACTTTC. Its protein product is CSVSNRGLGANVLTF.

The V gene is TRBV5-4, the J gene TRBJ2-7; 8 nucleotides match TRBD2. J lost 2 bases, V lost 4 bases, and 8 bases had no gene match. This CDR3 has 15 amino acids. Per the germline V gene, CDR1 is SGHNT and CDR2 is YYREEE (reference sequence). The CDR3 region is CASSGTGAGAYEQYF. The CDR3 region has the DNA TGTGCCAGCAGCGGTACGGGAGCGGGAGCCTACGAGCAGTACTTC.

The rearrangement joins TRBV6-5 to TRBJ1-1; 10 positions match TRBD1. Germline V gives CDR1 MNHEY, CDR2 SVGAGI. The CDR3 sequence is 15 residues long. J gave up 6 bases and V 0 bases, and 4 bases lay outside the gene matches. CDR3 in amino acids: CASSYSGTGAPEAFF. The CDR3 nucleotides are TGTGCCAGCAGTTACTCGGGGACAGGGGCTCCTGAAGCTTTCTTT.

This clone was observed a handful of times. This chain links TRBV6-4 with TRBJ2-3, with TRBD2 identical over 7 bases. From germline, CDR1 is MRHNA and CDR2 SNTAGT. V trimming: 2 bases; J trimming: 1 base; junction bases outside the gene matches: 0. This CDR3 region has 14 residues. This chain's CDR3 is CASSDTSGTDTQYF. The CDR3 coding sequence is TGTGCCAGCAGTGACACTAGCGGCACAGATACGCAGTATTTT.

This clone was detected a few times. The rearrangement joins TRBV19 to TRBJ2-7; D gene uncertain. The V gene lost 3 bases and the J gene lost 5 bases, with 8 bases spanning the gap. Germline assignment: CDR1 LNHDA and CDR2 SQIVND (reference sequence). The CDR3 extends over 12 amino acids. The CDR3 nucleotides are TGTGCCAGTAGTATTAGCACAAACGAGCAGTACTTC. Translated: CASSISTNEQYF.

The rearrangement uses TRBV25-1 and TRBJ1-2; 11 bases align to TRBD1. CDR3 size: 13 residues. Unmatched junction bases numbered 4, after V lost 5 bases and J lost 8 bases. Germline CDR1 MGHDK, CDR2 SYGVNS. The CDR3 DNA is TGTGCCAGCAGTAAGGGACAGGGGGGAGGCTACACCTTC. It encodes CASSKGQGGGYTF.

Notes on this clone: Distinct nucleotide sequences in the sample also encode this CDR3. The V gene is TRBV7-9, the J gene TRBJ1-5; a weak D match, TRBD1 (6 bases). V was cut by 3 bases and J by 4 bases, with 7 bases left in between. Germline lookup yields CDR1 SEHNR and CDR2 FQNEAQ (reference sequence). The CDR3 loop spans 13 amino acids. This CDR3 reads CASSLGQNQPQHF. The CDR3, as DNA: TGTGCCAGCAGCTTGGGACAAAATCAGCCCCAGCATTTT.

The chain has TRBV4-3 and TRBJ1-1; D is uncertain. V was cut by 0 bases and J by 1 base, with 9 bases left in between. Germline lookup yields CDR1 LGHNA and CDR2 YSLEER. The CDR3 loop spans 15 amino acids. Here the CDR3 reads CASSQDKRQNTEAFF. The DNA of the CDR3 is TGCGCCAGCAGCCAAGATAAGCGCCAGAACACTGAAGCTTTCTTT.

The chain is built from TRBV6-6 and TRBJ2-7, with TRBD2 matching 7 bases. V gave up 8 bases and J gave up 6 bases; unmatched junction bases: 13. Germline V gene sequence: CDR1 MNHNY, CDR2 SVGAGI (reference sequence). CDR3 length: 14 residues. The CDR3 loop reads CASGGAGGRPEQYF. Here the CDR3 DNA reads TGTGCCAGCGGAGGGGCTGGCGGGAGACCCGAGCAGTACTTC.